This is a list of T cell receptor beta chains from one sample in a study of cytomegalovirus exposure and HLA in healthy donors. TCRdb's table, derived via immunoSEQ multiplex PCR, lists solely in-frame clones and lacks some. Listed are around 50,000 clones; approximately 6.5% falls within the top ten. The sequencing input was PBMCs. These TCRs come from a middle-aged woman in good health and CMV-seronegative. CDR3s include the opening cysteine and the closing phenylalanine or tryptophan. A D gene is named only where the DNA matches it firmly.

>NA|TRBJ1-1|TRBV11-2
CASSSSTGMNTEAFF
TGTGCCAGCAGCTCTTCGACAGGCATGAACACTGAAGCTTTCTTT
>NA|TRBJ2-5|TRBV5-1
CASSLMTGEGETQYF
TGCGCCAGCAGCTTAATGACAGGGGAGGGGGAGACCCAGTACTTC
>TRBD2|TRBJ2-5|TRBV19
CASSMVSGGREETQYF
TGTGCCAGTAGTATGGTGTCTGGCGGGAGGGAAGAGACCCAGTACTTC
>TRBD2|TRBJ2-7|TRBV7-2
CASSSPGGSTSYEQYF
TGTGCCAGCAGCTCCCCGGGCGGGAGTACCTCCTACGAGCAGTACTTC
>TRBD2|TRBJ2-1|TRBV28
CAGASGGLYNEQFF
TGTGCCGGGGCTAGCGGGGGCCTTTACAATGAGCAGTTCTTC
>TRBD1|TRBJ1-5|TRBV7-8
CASSLVGQGEPRQPQHF
TGTGCCAGCAGCTTAGTGGGACAGGGGGAACCGCGGCAGCCCCAGCATTTT
>TRBD2|TRBJ2-7|TRBV7-6
CASSLASGASEQYF
TGTGCCAGCAGCTTAGCCAGCGGGGCCTCCGAGCAGTACTTC
>TRBD1|TRBJ2-2|TRBV5-1
CATTLQGAQGGELFF
TGCGCCACTACGTTGCAGGGGGCGCAAGGCGGGGAGCTGTTTTTT
>NA|TRBJ1-1|TRBV18
CASHANSNTEAFF
TGTGCCAGCCACGCGAACTCCAACACTGAAGCTTTCTTT
>TRBD2|TRBJ2-7|TRBV2
CASIRGLAGGRNEQYF
TGTGCCAGCATCCGGGGACTAGCGGGAGGTAGAAACGAGCAGTACTTC
>TRBD2|TRBJ2-7|TRBV15
CATSSAGDREQYF
TGTGCCACCAGCAGCGCGGGAGATCGCGAGCAGTACTTC
>NA|TRBJ1-5|TRBV18
CASSGRDGNQPQHF
TGTGCCAGCTCTGGCAGGGATGGCAATCAGCCCCAGCATTTT
>TRBD1|TRBJ1-3|TRBV9
CASSGVQGGEPGNTIYF
TGTGCCAGCAGCGGAGTCCAAGGGGGCGAACCTGGAAACACCATATATTTT
>TRBD1|TRBJ2-7|TRBV6-5
CASSYFGQGKEQYF
TGTGCCAGCAGTTACTTCGGACAGGGGAAGGAGCAGTACTTC
>TRBD1|TRBJ1-3|TRBV6-6
CASSGQGMPGNTIYF
TGTGCCAGCAGCGGACAGGGGATGCCTGGAAACACCATATATTTT
>TRBD1|TRBJ2-7|TRBV18
CASSPLDDRALEQYF
TGTGCCAGCTCACCACTCGACGACAGGGCTCTCGAGCAGTACTTC
>NA|TRBJ2-1|TRBV29-1
CSVEAWGTPSYNEQFF
TGCAGCGTTGAAGCCTGGGGCACCCCCTCCTACAATGAGCAGTTCTTC
>TRBD1|TRBJ1-2|TRBV5-1
CASSPGQGQGYGYTF
TGCGCCAGCAGCCCTGGACAGGGTCAGGGTTATGGCTACACCTTC
>TRBD2|TRBJ2-1|TRBV27
CASSPTSGPWDEQFF
TGTGCCAGCAGTCCCACTAGCGGGCCTTGGGATGAGCAGTTCTTC
>TRBD1|TRBJ2-4|TRBV19
CASSVPEGARYF
TGTGCCAGTAGTGTTCCCGAGGGGGCGCGGTACTTC
>NA|TRBJ2-7|TRBV6-1
CASSEFLYEQYF
TGTGCCAGCAGTGAATTTCTGTACGAGCAGTACTTC
>TRBD2|TRBJ2-7|TRBV19
CASSQLAGEQYF
TGTGCCAGTAGCCAACTAGCGGGGGAGCAGTACTTC
>TRBD1|TRBJ2-7|TRBV9
CASSVSGDRGNEQYF
TGTGCCAGCAGCGTAAGTGGGGACAGGGGCAACGAGCAGTACTTC
>TRBD1|TRBJ2-5|TRBV27
CATYTGQDYQETQYF
TGTGCCACCTACACAGGACAGGACTACCAAGAGACCCAGTACTTC
>TRBD1|TRBJ2-3|TRBV18
CASSPTGTGTDTQYF
TGTGCCAGCTCACCGACCGGGACAGGGACAGATACGCAGTATTTT
>NA|TRBJ2-5|TRBV2
CASRYRRDQYF
TGTGCCAGCAGGTACAGGCGGGACCAGTACTTC
>NA|TRBJ2-7|TRBV7-9
CASTGTLDEYEQYF
TGTGCCAGCACGGGGACTTTGGATGAATACGAGCAGTACTTC
>TRBD2|TRBJ2-2|TRBV27
CASSSPSGRDYTGELFF
TGTGCCAGCAGTTCTCCCAGCGGGAGAGACTACACCGGGGAGCTGTTTTTT
>TRBD1|TRBJ2-7|TRBV7-2
CASSLRPGTGGEQYF
TGTGCCAGCAGCCTCCGCCCCGGGACAGGGGGCGAGCAGTACTTC
>TRBD1|TRBJ1-3|TRBV5-5
CASSPTGARSGNTIYF
TGTGCCAGCAGCCCTACAGGGGCCCGCTCTGGAAACACCATATATTTT
>TRBD2|TRBJ2-5|TRBV7-7
CASSHGGLVEETQYF
TGTGCCAGCAGCCATGGGGGACTAGTGGAGGAGACCCAGTACTTC
>NA|TRBJ2-6|TRBV6-1
CASSELGGRSSGANVLTF
TGTGCCAGCAGTGAATTGGGGGGGCGCTCCTCTGGGGCCAACGTCCTGACTTTC